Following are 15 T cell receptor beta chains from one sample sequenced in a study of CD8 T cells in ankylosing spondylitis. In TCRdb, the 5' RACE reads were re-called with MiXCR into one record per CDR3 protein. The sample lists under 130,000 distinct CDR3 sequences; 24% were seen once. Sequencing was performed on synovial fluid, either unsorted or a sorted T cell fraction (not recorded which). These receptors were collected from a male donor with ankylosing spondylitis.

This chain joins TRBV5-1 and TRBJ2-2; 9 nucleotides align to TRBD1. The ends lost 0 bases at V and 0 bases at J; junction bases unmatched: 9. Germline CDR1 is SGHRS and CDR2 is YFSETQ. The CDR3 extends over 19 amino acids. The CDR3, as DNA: TGCGCCAGCAGCTTGGCCCCGGGACAGGGAGTAGCGAACACCGGGGAGCTGTTTTTT. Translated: CASSLAPGQGVANTGELFF.

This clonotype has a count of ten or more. CDR3 bases: TGCAGCGTTTCGGGGGCGGGTAATGAGCAGTTCTTC. It is translated as CSVSGAGNEQFF. The V call is TRBV29-1, the J call TRBJ2-1, with D possibly called TRBD1 or TRBD2 (6 bases each). V was cut by 5 bases and J by 7 bases, with 12 bases left in between. This CDR3 contains 12 residues. CDR1 and CDR2 from the germline V gene are SQVTM and ANQGSEA.

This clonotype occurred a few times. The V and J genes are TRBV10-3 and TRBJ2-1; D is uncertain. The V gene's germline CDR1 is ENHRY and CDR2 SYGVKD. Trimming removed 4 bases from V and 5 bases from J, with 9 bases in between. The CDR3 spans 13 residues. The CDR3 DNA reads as TGTGCCATCAGTGTGTCTCGTGACAATGAGCAGTTCTTC. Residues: CAISVSRDNEQFF.

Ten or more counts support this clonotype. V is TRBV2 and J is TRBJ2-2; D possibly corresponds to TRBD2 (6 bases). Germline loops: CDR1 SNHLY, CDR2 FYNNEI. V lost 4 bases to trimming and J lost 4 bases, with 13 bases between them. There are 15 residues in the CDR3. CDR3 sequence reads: CASSVGIGGTGELFF. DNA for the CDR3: TGTGCCAGCAGTGTTGGCATCGGGGGCACCGGGGAGCTGTTTTTT.

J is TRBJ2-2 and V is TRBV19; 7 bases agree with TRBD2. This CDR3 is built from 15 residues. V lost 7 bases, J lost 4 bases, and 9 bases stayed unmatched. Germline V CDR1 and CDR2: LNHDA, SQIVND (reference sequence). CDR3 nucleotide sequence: TGTGCCAGTACCACCCGAGGGAGGGGCACCGGGGAGCTGTTTTTT. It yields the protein CASTTRGRGTGELFF. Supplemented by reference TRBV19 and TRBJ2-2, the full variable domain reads DGGITQSPKYLFRKEGQNVTLSCEQNLNHDAMYWYRQDPGQGLRLIYYSQIVNDFQKGDIAEGYSVSREKKESFPLTVTSAQKNPTAFYLCASTTRGRGTGELFFGEGSRLTVL.

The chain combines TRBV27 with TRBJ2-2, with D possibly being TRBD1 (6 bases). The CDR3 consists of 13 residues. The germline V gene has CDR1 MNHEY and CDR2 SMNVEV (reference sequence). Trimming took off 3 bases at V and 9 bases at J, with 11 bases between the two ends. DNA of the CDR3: TGTGCCAGCAGTTTTATAGGGGGTTGGGAGCTGTTTTTT. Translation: CASSFIGGWELFF.

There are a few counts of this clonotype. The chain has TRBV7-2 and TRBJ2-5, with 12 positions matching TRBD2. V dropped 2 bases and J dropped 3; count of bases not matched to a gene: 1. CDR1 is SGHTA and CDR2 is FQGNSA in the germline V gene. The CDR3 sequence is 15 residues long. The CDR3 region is CASSLRLAGEETQYF. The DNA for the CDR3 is TGTGCCAGCAGCTTAAGACTAGCGGGAGAAGAGACCCAGTACTTC.

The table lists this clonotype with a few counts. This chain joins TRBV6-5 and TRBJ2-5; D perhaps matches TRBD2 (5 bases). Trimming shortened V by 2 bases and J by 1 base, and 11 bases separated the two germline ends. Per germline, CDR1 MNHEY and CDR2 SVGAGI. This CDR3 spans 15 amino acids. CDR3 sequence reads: CASSYRGLGQETQYF. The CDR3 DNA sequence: TGTGCCAGCAGTTACCGGGGTTTGGGCCAAGAGACCCAGTACTTC.

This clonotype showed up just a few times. CDR3 region: CASSYYEQYF. CDR3 bases: TGTGCCAGCAGCTATTACGAGCAGTACTTC. This chain links TRBV11-2 with TRBJ2-7; D gene unclear. Trimming pared 4 bases from V and 4 bases from J, leaving 2 bases between. The CDR3 loop spans 10 amino acids. Germline V gene data show CDR1 as SGHAT and CDR2 as FQNNGV.

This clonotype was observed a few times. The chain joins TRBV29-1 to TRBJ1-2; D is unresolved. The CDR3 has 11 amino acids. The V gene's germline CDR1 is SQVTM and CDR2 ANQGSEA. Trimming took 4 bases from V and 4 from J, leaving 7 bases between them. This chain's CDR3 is CSVVPVYGYTF. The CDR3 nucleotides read TGCAGCGTTGTTCCGGTCTATGGCTACACCTTC.

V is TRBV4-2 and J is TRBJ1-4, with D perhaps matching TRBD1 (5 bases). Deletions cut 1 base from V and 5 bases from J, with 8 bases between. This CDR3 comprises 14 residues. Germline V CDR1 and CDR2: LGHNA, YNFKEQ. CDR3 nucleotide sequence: TGTGCCAGCAGCCAAGCGGGGGAAAATGAAAAACTGTTTTTT. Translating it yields CASSQAGENEKLFF.

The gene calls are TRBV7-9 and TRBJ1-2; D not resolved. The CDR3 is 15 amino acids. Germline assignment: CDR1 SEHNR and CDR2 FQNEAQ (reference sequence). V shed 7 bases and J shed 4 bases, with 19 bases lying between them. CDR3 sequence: CASTSLRSTSYGYTF. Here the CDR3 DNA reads TGTGCCAGCACCTCTTTAAGGTCGACATCCTATGGCTACACCTTC.

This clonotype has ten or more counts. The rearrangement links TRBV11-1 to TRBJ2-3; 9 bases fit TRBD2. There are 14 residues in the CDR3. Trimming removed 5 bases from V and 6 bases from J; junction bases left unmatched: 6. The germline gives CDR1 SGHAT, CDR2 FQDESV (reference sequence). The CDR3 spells CASSPGLASDTQYF. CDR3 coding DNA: TGTGCCAGCAGCCCAGGACTAGCGTCGGATACGCAGTATTTT.

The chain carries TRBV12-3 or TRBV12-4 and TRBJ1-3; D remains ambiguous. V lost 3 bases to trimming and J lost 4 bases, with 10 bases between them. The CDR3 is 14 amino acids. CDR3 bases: TGTGCCAGCAGTTTGGGTCTGTCAGGAAACACCATATATTTT. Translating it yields CASSLGLSGNTIYF.

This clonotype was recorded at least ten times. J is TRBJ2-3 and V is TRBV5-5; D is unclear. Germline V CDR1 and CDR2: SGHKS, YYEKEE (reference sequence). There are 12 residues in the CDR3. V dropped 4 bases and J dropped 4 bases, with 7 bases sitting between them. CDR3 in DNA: TGTGCCAGCAGCCGGACGGCAGATACGCAGTATTTT. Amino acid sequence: CASSRTADTQYF.